This T cell receptor beta chain was sequenced during a study of T cell repertoires in cytomegalovirus infection. About the research overall: Indications came from public TCR beta signatures; they pointed to CMV infection and to a matching HLA type.

The CDR3 runs 16 residues. CDR1 and CDR2 (germline): MNHEY, SVGAGI. The V segment lost 0 bases and the J segment 3 bases; nucleotides outside the gene matches: 3. A word on this clonotype: Its specificity is not known.

One entry per CDR3 protein results from TCRdb running MiXCR on the reads. The profile covers some 800,000 distinct CDR3 sequences, with approximately 29% appearing a single time and roughly an eighth taken by the ten largest. Study-wide points: Ex vivo, HLA-C-restricted CMV-specific TCR beta clonotypes prevailed over the rest of the response. Totalled public TCR beta family frequency picked out people who carried CMV plus the relevant HLA.

Sequencing used cultured CD8+ T cells from PBMCs, obtained from culture after CMV antigen stimulation. The gene calls are TRBV6-5 and TRBJ2-1; 9 bases align to TRBD2. The sequence derives from a human donor in good health (CMV status not recorded). Some clones in this sample may be carry-over from other donors' samples. CDR3 loop: CASSYSFSGGYNEQFF. The CDR3, as DNA: TGTGCCAGCAGTTACTCCTTTAGCGGGGGCTACAATGAGCAGTTCTTC.